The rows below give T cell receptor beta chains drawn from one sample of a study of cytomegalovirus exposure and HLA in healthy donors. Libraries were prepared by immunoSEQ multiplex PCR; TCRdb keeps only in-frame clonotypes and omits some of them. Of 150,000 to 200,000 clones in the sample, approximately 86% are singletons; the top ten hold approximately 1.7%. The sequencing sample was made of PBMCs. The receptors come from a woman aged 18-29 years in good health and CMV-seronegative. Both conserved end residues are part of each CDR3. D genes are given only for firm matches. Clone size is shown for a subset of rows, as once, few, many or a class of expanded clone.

CDR3: CASSFQNSGNTIYF; DNA: TGTGCCAGCAGCTTTCAAAACTCTGGAAACACCATATATTTT; J: TRBJ1-3; D: NA; V: TRBV5-6; size: NA
CDR3: CAIQAGETDTQYF; DNA: TGTGCCATCCAAGCGGGAGAGACAGATACGCAGTATTTT; J: TRBJ2-3; D: TRBD2; V: TRBV10-3; size: NA
CDR3: CASSPRTSGLDTQYF; DNA: TGTGCCAGCTCACCACGGACTAGCGGCTTAGATACGCAGTATTTT; J: TRBJ2-3; D: TRBD2; V: TRBV18; size: NA
CDR3: CASSEAGGTGSKNIQYF; DNA: TGTGCCAGCAGTGAAGCAGGGGGAACAGGTTCCAAAAACATTCAGTACTTC; J: TRBJ2-4; D: NA; V: TRBV6-1; size: NA
CDR3: CASSLAPGQGMVEAFF; DNA: TGTGCCAGCAGCTTAGCACCGGGACAGGGAATGGTTGAAGCTTTCTTT; J: TRBJ1-1; D: TRBD1; V: TRBV7-6; size: NA
CDR3: CASSADRSNTEAFF; DNA: TGTGCCAGCAGTGCGGACAGGAGTAACACTGAAGCTTTCTTT; J: TRBJ1-1; D: TRBD1; V: TRBV6-5; size: NA
CDR3: CSVRGGEVGNTIYF; DNA: TGCAGCGTCCGGGGAGGGGAAGTCGGAAACACCATATATTTT; J: TRBJ1-3; D: NA; V: TRBV29-1; size: NA
CDR3: CASSIQGWVHEKLFF; DNA: TGCGCCAGCAGCATACAGGGGTGGGTTCATGAAAAACTGTTTTTT; J: TRBJ1-4; D: TRBD1; V: TRBV5-1; size: NA
CDR3: CASKRRGSYEQYF; DNA: TGTGCCAGTAAGCGACGCGGCTCCTACGAGCAGTACTTC; J: TRBJ2-7; D: NA; V: TRBV5-8; size: NA
CDR3: CASSPLGGGNTEAFF; DNA: TGTGCCAGCTCACCCCTAGGGGGGGGAAACACTGAAGCTTTCTTT; J: TRBJ1-1; D: NA; V: TRBV18; size: NA
CDR3: CAIRGNTGELFF; DNA: TGTGCCATCCGCGGGAACACCGGGGAGCTGTTTTTT; J: TRBJ2-2; D: NA; V: TRBV28; size: NA
CDR3: CASSPTSAYNEQFF; DNA: TGCGCCAGCTCACCAACTAGCGCCTACAATGAGCAGTTCTTC; J: TRBJ2-1; D: TRBD2; V: TRBV18; size: NA
CDR3: CASSRPLAGSGETQYF; DNA: TGCGCCAGCAGCCGGCCCCTCGCGGGGAGCGGGGAGACCCAGTACTTC; J: TRBJ2-5; D: NA; V: TRBV5-1; size: NA
CDR3: CASSLGGGPYEQYF; DNA: TGTGCCAGCAGCTTGGGCGGGGGGCCCTACGAGCAGTACTTC; J: TRBJ2-7; D: TRBD2; V: TRBV5-6; size: NA
CDR3: CASSFSGLSYEQYF; DNA: TGTGCCAGCAGCTTTTCCGGACTCTCCTACGAGCAGTACTTC; J: TRBJ2-7; D: NA; V: TRBV7-9; size: NA
CDR3: CASRPAPGSPLHF; DNA: TGTGCCAGCAGACCTGCCCCGGGGTCACCCCTCCACTTT; J: TRBJ1-6; D: NA; V: TRBV2; size: NA
CDR3: CASSLSGSRPYNEQFF; DNA: TGCGCCAGCAGCTTGAGCGGTTCTCGACCCTACAATGAGCAGTTCTTC; J: TRBJ2-1; D: NA; V: TRBV5-1; size: NA
CDR3: CASSLAGNEQYF; DNA: TGCGCCAGCAGCTTGGCAGGGAACGAGCAGTACTTC; J: TRBJ2-7; D: NA; V: TRBV5-1; size: once
CDR3: CASSPTRQGGEQYF; DNA: TGTGCCAGCAGCCCGACCCGACAGGGCGGCGAGCAGTACTTC; J: TRBJ2-7; D: TRBD1; V: TRBV27; size: NA
CDR3: CASSYDRTEQNYGYTF; DNA: TGTGCCAGCAGTTACGACCGGACAGAGCAGAACTATGGCTACACCTTC; J: TRBJ1-2; D: NA; V: TRBV6-6; size: NA
CDR3: CASSLFSGGTDTQYF; DNA: TGTGCCAGTAGTTTATTTAGCGGGGGCACAGATACGCAGTATTTT; J: TRBJ2-3; D: TRBD2; V: TRBV19; size: NA
CDR3: CASSLGASGPGTQYF; DNA: TGTGCCAGCAGCTTAGGAGCTAGCGGCCCGGGGACCCAGTACTTC; J: TRBJ2-5; D: TRBD2; V: TRBV5-6; size: once
CDR3: CASSLRRGGRGGAQYF; DNA: TGTGCCAGCAGCTTAAGGCGTGGCGGGAGGGGGGGGGCCCAGTACTTC; J: TRBJ2-5; D: TRBD2; V: TRBV11-3; size: few
CDR3: CASSERGETQYF; DNA: TGTGCCAGCAGTGAACGGGGGGAGACCCAGTACTTC; J: TRBJ2-5; D: NA; V: TRBV6-1; size: NA
CDR3: CATSSMGHKRNEQYF; DNA: TGTGCCACCAGCAGCATGGGGCATAAGAGGAACGAGCAGTACTTC; J: TRBJ2-7; D: NA; V: TRBV15; size: NA